These T cell receptor beta chains were read from a single sample in a study of OX40 agonist ivuxolimab in advanced cancers. Here immunoSEQ multiplex PCR was the method, and the copy in TCRdb shows in-frame clones only, minus some. The profile shows over 70,000 clones, 86% of them singletons. The sequencing here drew on CD4+ or CD8+ T cells sorted from blood, taken in a trial of the OX40 agonist ivuxolimab. The receptor source for this set is an adult with an advanced solid tumor such as melanoma, head and neck, liver or kidney cancer. Each CDR3 is given with its conserved first and last residue. Each record gives: V gene, J gene, D gene, clone size, CDR3 DNA, CDR3 protein. A D gene is named only where the DNA matches it firmly. The listing skips clone size in some rows; elsewhere it reads once, few, many or a size class.

v_gene: TRBV11-2; j_gene: TRBJ2-3; d_gene: -; abundance: -; CDR3nt: TGTGCCAGCAGCTTAGATCACGGGACCACAGATACGCAGTATTTT; CDR3aa: CASSLDHGTTDTQYF
v_gene: TRBV9; j_gene: TRBJ1-2; d_gene: -; abundance: -; CDR3nt: TGTGCCAGCAGCTTTCAGGGACATGCCTATGGCTACACCTTC; CDR3aa: CASSFQGHAYGYTF
v_gene: TRBV7-2; j_gene: TRBJ1-4; d_gene: -; abundance: -; CDR3nt: TGTGCCAGCAGCCTGGGACTGCAGAATGAAAAACTGTTTTTT; CDR3aa: CASSLGLQNEKLFF
v_gene: TRBV30; j_gene: TRBJ1-2; d_gene: -; abundance: -; CDR3nt: TGTGCCTGGACCGTCCGGGAGGACTATGGCTACACCTTC; CDR3aa: CAWTVREDYGYTF
v_gene: TRBV28; j_gene: TRBJ2-7; d_gene: -; abundance: few; CDR3nt: TGTGCCAGCAGTGGGGGGTTCGACGAGCAGTACTTC; CDR3aa: CASSGGFDEQYF
v_gene: TRBV5-8; j_gene: TRBJ1-2; d_gene: -; abundance: -; CDR3nt: TGTGCCAGCAGCTTAAAACGGAAGGATGGCTACACCTTC; CDR3aa: CASSLKRKDGYTF
v_gene: TRBV4-2; j_gene: TRBJ2-2; d_gene: TRBD1; abundance: -; CDR3nt: TGTGCCAGCAGCACGAACAGGGGGCTTGGCGGGGAGCTGTTTTTT; CDR3aa: CASSTNRGLGGELFF
v_gene: TRBV28; j_gene: TRBJ1-1; d_gene: TRBD1; abundance: -; CDR3nt: TGTGCCAGCCGACAGGGGGTGAACACTGAAGCTTTCTTT; CDR3aa: CASRQGVNTEAFF
v_gene: TRBV28; j_gene: TRBJ1-2; d_gene: -; abundance: -; CDR3nt: TGTGCCAGCGGTCCGACTTATAGCTTGCGGGGCTACACCTTC; CDR3aa: CASGPTYSLRGYTF
v_gene: TRBV18; j_gene: TRBJ2-5; d_gene: -; abundance: -; CDR3nt: TGTGCCAGCTCTCCACCAAATAGCGAGACCCAGTACTTC; CDR3aa: CASSPPNSETQYF
v_gene: TRBV2; j_gene: TRBJ2-5; d_gene: TRBD1; abundance: -; CDR3nt: TGTGCCAGCAGTGTCGGGGACAGGGGGCTTCTGGAGACCCAGTACTTC; CDR3aa: CASSVGDRGLLETQYF
v_gene: TRBV11-2; j_gene: TRBJ2-7; d_gene: TRBD2; abundance: -; CDR3nt: TGTGCCAGCAGCTTAGTAACCGGACTAGGAGACTACGAGCAGTACTTC; CDR3aa: CASSLVTGLGDYEQYF
v_gene: TRBV28; j_gene: TRBJ1-2; d_gene: -; abundance: once; CDR3nt: TGTGCCAGCAGTCGCCCATGGGGCAGGGCGAACTATGGCTACACCTTC; CDR3aa: CASSRPWGRANYGYTF
v_gene: TRBV5-4; j_gene: TRBJ2-7; d_gene: TRBD2; abundance: -; CDR3nt: TGTGCCAGCAACGGGAGTGGGACTAGCGGGGGGGCCTACGAGCAGTACTTC; CDR3aa: CASNGSGTSGGAYEQYF
v_gene: TRBV5-4; j_gene: TRBJ1-6; d_gene: -; abundance: -; CDR3nt: TGTGCCAGCAGCGTGGAGGCAGGGAATTCACCCCTCCACTTT; CDR3aa: CASSVEAGNSPLHF
v_gene: TRBV5-4; j_gene: TRBJ1-1; d_gene: TRBD1; abundance: -; CDR3nt: TGTGCCAGCGGATTACAGGGGGCGCCTGAAGCTTTCTTT; CDR3aa: CASGLQGAPEAFF
v_gene: TRBV7-9; j_gene: TRBJ1-2; d_gene: -; abundance: -; CDR3nt: TGTGCCAGCAGCTTAAGAGGGAACTATGGCTACACCTTC; CDR3aa: CASSLRGNYGYTF
v_gene: TRBV11-2; j_gene: TRBJ1-1; d_gene: -; abundance: -; CDR3nt: TGTGCCAGCAGCTTAGATGACCCCTATTCGGGCCGGGGCACTGAAGCTTTCTTT; CDR3aa: CASSLDDPYSGRGTEAFF
v_gene: TRBV5-6; j_gene: TRBJ2-1; d_gene: -; abundance: -; CDR3nt: TGTGCCAGCAGCTTATCTCCCTCGCGGCAGTTCTTC; CDR3aa: CASSLSPSRQFF
v_gene: TRBV15; j_gene: TRBJ1-4; d_gene: -; abundance: -; CDR3nt: TGTGCCACCAGCAGGGCCGGAACAACTAATGAAAAACTGTTTTTT; CDR3aa: CATSRAGTTNEKLFF
v_gene: TRBV4-1; j_gene: TRBJ1-3; d_gene: -; abundance: -; CDR3nt: TGCGCCAGCAGCCAAGCTAGGACCATCCTCTCTGGAAACACCATATATTTT; CDR3aa: CASSQARTILSGNTIYF